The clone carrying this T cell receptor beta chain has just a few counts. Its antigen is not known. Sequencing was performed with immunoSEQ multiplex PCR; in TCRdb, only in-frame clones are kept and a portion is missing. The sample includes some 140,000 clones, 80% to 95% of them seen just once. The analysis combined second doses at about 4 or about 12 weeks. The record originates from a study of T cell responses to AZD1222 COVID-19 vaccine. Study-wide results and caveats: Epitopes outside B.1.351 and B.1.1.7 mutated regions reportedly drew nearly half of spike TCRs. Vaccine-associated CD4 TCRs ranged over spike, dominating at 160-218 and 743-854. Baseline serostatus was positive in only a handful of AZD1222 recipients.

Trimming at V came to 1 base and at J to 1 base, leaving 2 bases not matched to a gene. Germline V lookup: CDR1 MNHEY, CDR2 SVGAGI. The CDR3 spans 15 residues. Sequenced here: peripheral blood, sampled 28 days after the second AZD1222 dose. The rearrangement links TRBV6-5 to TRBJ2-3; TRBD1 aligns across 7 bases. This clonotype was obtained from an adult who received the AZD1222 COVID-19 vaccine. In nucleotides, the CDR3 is TGTGCCAGCAGTTACTTCGGGACAGGCACAGATACGCAGTATTTT. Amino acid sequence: CASSYFGTGTDTQYF.